The 26 T cell receptor beta chains presented below share a single source sample, sequenced in a study of early T cells in non-severe SARS-CoV-2 infection. In TCRdb, the 5' RACE reads were re-called with MiXCR into one record per CDR3 protein. The sample has tens of thousands of distinct CDR3 sequences; approximately 4.6% are singletons. Material for sequencing was whole blood. These receptors all come from an adult who was a healthcare worker with PCR-confirmed SARS-CoV-2 infection or an uninfected control (not recorded which).

The chain combines TRBV2 with TRBJ2-1, with D perhaps TRBD2 (6 bases). Trimming cost V 8 bases and J 9 bases, with 17 bases left between them. Germline V CDR1 and CDR2: SNHLY, FYNNEI. CDR3 length: 13 amino acids. CDR3 in amino acids: CASLEGAGGEQFF. The CDR3 DNA sequence: TGTGCCAGCCTGGAGGGCGCCGGGGGTGAGCAGTTCTTC.

This clonotype was counted many times. The chain employs TRBV9 and TRBJ2-5; D unresolved. CDR3 length: 13 amino acids. Germline V lookup: CDR1 SGDLS, CDR2 YYNGEE. V lost 0 bases, J lost 5 bases, and 8 bases lay in between. CDR3 protein: CASSVGPGETQYF. The CDR3 DNA reads TGTGCCAGCAGCGTAGGGCCCGGGGAGACCCAGTACTTC.

This clonotype was counted many times. The chain is built from TRBV7-9 and TRBJ2-7; 11 bases are a match to TRBD1. The V gene end was trimmed by 4 bases and the J gene end by 5 bases; junction bases not matched to a gene: 7. Germline V gene data show CDR1 as SEHNR and CDR2 as FQNEAQ (reference sequence). This CDR3 comprises 15 residues. The CDR3 DNA sequence: TGTGCCAGCAGCTCAATCCGGGACAGGGGGAACGAGCAGTACTTC. It codes for CASSSIRDRGNEQYF. The whole variable domain, filled in from reference TRBV7-9 and TRBJ2-7, reads DTGVSQNPRHKITKRGQNVTFRCDPISEHNRLYWYRQTLGQGPEFLTYFQNEAQLEKSRLLSDRFSAERPKGSFSTLEIQRTEQGDSAMYLCASSSIRDRGNEQYFGPGTRLTVT.

This clonotype was detected many times. CDR3 nucleotides: TGTGCCAGCAGTGGCGCAAGGAACACTGAAGCTTTCTTT. As protein: CASSGARNTEAFF. The gene calls are TRBV6-1 and TRBJ1-1; D unresolved. This CDR3 region has 13 residues. V lost 4 bases and J 1 base, leaving 7 bases between the germline ends. Germline V CDR1 and CDR2: MNHNS, SASEGT.

Ten or more counts support this clonotype. The chain links TRBV5-1 to TRBJ1-5; D call uncertain. With 0 bases removed from V and 7 bases from J, the gap between germline ends came to 8 bases. Germline V gene sequence: CDR1 SGHRS, CDR2 YFSETQ. The CDR3 is 13 residues long. The CDR3 bases are TGCGCCAGCAGCTTGGTCGGACGGCAGCCCCAGCATTTT. Amino acid sequence: CASSLVGRQPQHF.

This clonotype appeared many times. The rearrangement links TRBV27 to TRBJ2-7; D gene ambiguous. The CDR3 covers 14 residues. The germline gives CDR1 MNHEY, CDR2 SMNVEV (reference sequence). V lost 6 bases, J lost 0 bases, and 12 bases lay in between. CDR3 sequence reads: CASRPVTASYEQYF. DNA for the CDR3: TGTGCCAGCAGGCCGGTAACCGCCTCCTACGAGCAGTACTTC.

The sample holds many counts of this clonotype. The genes are TRBV30 and TRBJ2-7; D possibly corresponds to TRBD2 (5 bases). Germline-derived CDR1 and CDR2 are GTSNPN and SVGIG (reference sequence). This CDR3 is 12 amino acids long. V lost 0 bases, J lost 7 bases, and 10 bases lay in between. This CDR3 is CAWSVRRGEQYF. The CDR3 nucleotides are TGTGCCTGGAGTGTACGCCGGGGTGAGCAGTACTTC.

The table lists this clonotype with many counts. DNA for the CDR3: TGTGCTAGTGGTTTAAAAGTTGGGCGAGCAGGCACTGAAGCTTTCTTT. This gives the protein CASGLKVGRAGTEAFF. This chain links TRBV12-5 with TRBJ1-1, with unresolved D. Per germline, CDR1 LGHNT and CDR2 FRNRAP. This CDR3 comprises 16 residues. V lost 3 bases, J lost 4 bases, and 18 bases lay in between. Full variable domain (rest looked up from reference TRBV12-5 and TRBJ1-1): DARVTQTPRHKVTEMGQEVTMRCQPILGHNTVFWYRQTMMQGLELLAYFRNRAPLDDSGMPKDRFSAEMPDATLATLKIQPSEPRDSAVYFCASGLKVGRAGTEAFFGQGTRLTVV.

This chain connects TRBV12-3 or TRBV12-4 to TRBJ1-1; weak D call: TRBD1 (5 bases). There are 13 residues in the CDR3. Trimming took off 7 bases at V and 5 bases at J, with 14 bases between the two ends. In DNA, the CDR3 is TGTGCCAGCACCGCCCCCCAGGGAACTGAAGCTTTCTTT. Amino acids: CASTAPQGTEAFF.

This clonotype was seen ten or more times. The chain combines TRBV10-3 with TRBJ1-2; TRBD1 might be the D (5 bases). The V end was cut by 4 bases, the J end by 7 bases, with 22 bases between. The CDR3 consists of 16 residues. Germline V lookup: CDR1 ENHRY, CDR2 SYGVKD. The CDR3 is CAISVSRGEGRSGYTF. In DNA, the CDR3 is TGTGCCATCAGTGTATCCCGTGGGGAGGGGAGATCTGGCTACACCTTC.

This clonotype was detected only a few times. The chain couples TRBV15 to TRBJ2-7; 11 bases align to TRBD2. Losses at the gene ends were 2 bases for V and 7 bases for J; bases not matched to a gene: 7. This CDR3 has 15 residues. Per the germline V gene, CDR1 is LNHNV and CDR2 is YYDKDF (reference sequence). The chain's CDR3 is CATSRLTSGAEEQYF. The CDR3 DNA reads TGTGCCACCAGCAGACTGACTAGCGGGGCGGAGGAGCAGTACTTC.

This clonotype was recorded at least ten times. The rearrangement uses TRBV12-3 or TRBV12-4 and TRBJ2-1; 10 nucleotides match TRBD2. This CDR3 region has 15 residues. The J segment lost 10 bases and the V segment lost 6 bases, leaving 12 bases of the junction unmatched. CDR3 DNA sequence: TGTGCCAGCAGCTCGAGACTAGCGGGTCCTAAAGAGCAGTTCTTC. Amino acid sequence: CASSSRLAGPKEQFF.

V usage is TRBV4-2 and J usage is TRBJ2-1; 7 positions match TRBD2. V lost 2 bases and J lost 4; bases outside the gene matches: 8. The CDR3 is 16 amino acids. Germline V gives CDR1 LGHNA, CDR2 YNFKEQ. The CDR3 DNA reads as TGTGCCAGCAGCCAATTACCGGGGGGTCTATACAATGAGCAGTTCTTC. Encoded protein: CASSQLPGGLYNEQFF.

This clonotype has at least ten counts. The V and J genes are TRBV19 and TRBJ1-1, with D maybe TRBD1 (5 bases). This CDR3 spans 14 amino acids. Germline CDR1 and CDR2: LNHDA and SQIVND (reference sequence). Trimming stripped 4 bases from V and 1 base from J, with 10 bases between. The CDR3 sequence: CASSTGHRNTEAFF. The CDR3 DNA follows: TGTGCCAGTAGTACAGGACACCGGAACACTGAAGCTTTCTTT.

This clonotype was observed at least ten times. The V gene is TRBV6-1, the J gene TRBJ1-4; D not certain. CDR3 length: 17 amino acids. Germline CDR1 and CDR2: MNHNS and SASEGT. V was cut by 0 bases and J by 0 bases, with 11 bases left in between. For the CDR3, the DNA is TGTGCCAGCAGTGAAGCGCTAGTAGGGCCAACTAATGAAAAACTGTTTTTT. Amino acids: CASSEALVGPTNEKLFF.

The chain joins TRBV9 to TRBJ2-7; no firm D call. V gave up 4 bases and J gave up 1 base, with 3 bases separating them. Germline V gene sequence: CDR1 SGDLS, CDR2 YYNGEE. The CDR3 length is 11 residues. CDR3 sequence reads: CASSNSYEQYF. In DNA, the CDR3 is TGTGCCAGCAGCAATTCCTACGAGCAGTACTTC.

Many counts were recorded for this clonotype. V is TRBV27 and J is TRBJ1-5, with D uncertain. The CDR3 is 13 amino acids. The germline V and J ends were trimmed by 3 bases and 3 bases, with 6 bases remaining between them. The germline V gene encodes CDR1 MNHEY and CDR2 SMNVEV (reference sequence). The CDR3 bases are TGTGCCAGCAGTTTGGGCCACAATCAGCCCCAGCATTTT. It translates to CASSLGHNQPQHF.

V usage is TRBV29-1 and J usage is TRBJ2-1, with 7 nucleotides matching TRBD1. Germline CDR1 and CDR2: SQVTM and ANQGSEA. The CDR3 is 14 amino acids. Trimming removed 6 bases from V and 1 base from J; junction bases left unmatched: 6. Here the CDR3 DNA reads TGCAGCGTCCGTGTGGACAGGTCCTACAATGAGCAGTTCTTC. It codes for CSVRVDRSYNEQFF.

Many counts were recorded for this clonotype. This chain joins TRBV5-1 and TRBJ2-7; D ambiguous. Germline V gene data show CDR1 as SGHRS and CDR2 as YFSETQ. This CDR3 has 13 residues. V was pared by 1 base and J by 1 base, with 6 bases between. The CDR3 DNA sequence: TGCGCCAGCAGCTTGAGAAAGTCCTACGAGCAGTACTTC. It encodes CASSLRKSYEQYF.

This clonotype was counted at least ten times. This rearrangement joins TRBV21-1 to TRBJ1-4; the table's TRBD1 call for D was not verified on the DNA. TRBV21-1 has pseudogene status. The CDR3 extends over 14 amino acids. The CDR3 is CASFRDRGHEKLFF. The CDR3 nucleotides read TGTGCCAGCTTCCGGGACAGGGGGCATGAAAAACTGTTTTTT.

Many counts were recorded for this clonotype. The V call is TRBV4-1, the J call TRBJ1-1; no firm D call. Germline V gives CDR1 MGHRA, CDR2 YSYEKL. Trimming stripped 3 bases from V and 6 bases from J, with 8 bases between. The CDR3 extends over 12 amino acids. The CDR3 DNA follows: TGCGCCAGCAGCCAGGCTGGGCCTGAAGCTTTCTTT. Translated, it gives CASSQAGPEAFF.

This clonotype was counted many times. This chain connects TRBV6-6 to TRBJ1-5; TRBD1 is a possible D gene (5 bases). The CDR3 has 14 amino acids. In germline, CDR1 is MNHNY, CDR2 SVGAGI (reference sequence). V lost 2 bases to trimming and J lost 5 bases, with 10 bases between them. The DNA for the CDR3 is TGTGCCAGCAGTTACAGGGACCGGGATCAGCCCCAGCATTTT. Translated, it gives CASSYRDRDQPQHF.

This rearrangement joins TRBV6-5 to TRBJ2-3; 10 nucleotides line up with TRBD2. The CDR3 has 14 amino acids. Germline V gene sequence: CDR1 MNHEY, CDR2 SVGAGI. V lost 10 bases and J lost 5; bases outside the gene matches: 9. The CDR3 nucleotides are TGTGCCACCCGTAGCGGGGGGCCGGGAGATACGCAGTATTTT. Translating it yields CATRSGGPGDTQYF.

In its sample, this clonotype is medium-sized (0.01 to 0.1%). The rearrangement links TRBV3-1 to TRBJ1-4; D gene uncertain. V lost 2 bases and J lost 6, with 10 bases in between. The CDR3 is made up of 14 amino acids. Germline CDR1 is LGHDT and CDR2 is YNNKEL (reference sequence). The CDR3 sequence is CASSQRREYEKLFF. CDR3 coding DNA: TGTGCCAGCAGCCAAAGACGGGAGTATGAAAAACTGTTTTTT.

This clonotype was detected many times. The chain uses TRBV20-1 and TRBJ1-2; weak D call: TRBD1 (5 bases). V shed 0 bases and J shed 8 bases, with 13 bases lying between them. CDR1 is DFQATT and CDR2 is SNEGSKA in the germline V gene (reference sequence). This CDR3 is built from 13 residues. Written as DNA, the CDR3 is TGCAGTGCTAGAGATGACCCAGGGATGGGCTACACCTTC. It codes for CSARDDPGMGYTF.

This clonotype has ten or more counts. The chain combines TRBV7-9 with TRBJ1-6; D not resolved. This CDR3 is built from 14 residues. Trimming removed 5 bases from V and 9 bases from J, with 14 bases in between. Germline CDR1 is SEHNR and CDR2 is FQNEAQ (reference sequence). The CDR3 region is CASSPGQSSSPLHF. CDR3 in DNA: TGTGCCAGCAGCCCCGGGCAAAGTAGTTCACCCCTCCACTTT.